This T cell receptor (beta chain) was recovered during a study of T cell repertoires in cytomegalovirus infection. Study context: From public TCR beta signatures came an indication of both CMV infection and matching HLA type. Findings and caveats of the study: HLA-C-restricted CMV clonotypes gave the most frequent clonotype in two of eight donors.

A single record per CDR3 protein comes from TCRdb applying MiXCR to the reads. Of about 230,000 distinct CDR3 sequences listed, 6.5% were seen once; the top ten hold around 6.9%. Ten or more counts support this clonotype. Its antigen is still unknown. With 0 bases clipped from V and 5 bases from J, the junction kept 10 bases outside the gene matches. Germline loops: CDR1 SGHNT, CDR2 YYREEE (reference sequence). The CDR3 contains 16 residues. V is TRBV5-4 and J is TRBJ2-5; TRBD1 matches at 7 bases. This sequence originates from a human donor in good health (CMV status not recorded). Some clones in this sample may be carry-over from other donors' samples. Specimen: PBMCs. The CDR3 DNA reads as TGTGCCAGCAGCTTGGCGAACAGGGGCATCGGGGAGACCCAGTACTTC. Translating gives CASSLANRGIGETQYF.